This T cell receptor (beta chain) stems from a study of CD8+ T cells in alopecia areata. About the study: Among treated patients, severity was scored by affected scalp area percentage.

The treatment: oral pan-JAK inhibitor, 5-10 mg twice daily. PBMCs were stained for CD3, CD4 and CD8, and CD4+ and CD8+ T cells were sorted. In regard to this clone: Its antigen is currently unknown.

Findings of the study overall: Scalp samples also contribute reads from the resident alphabeta T cells found in normal skin. Scalp clonality and expanded CD8+ clones among the top 100 fell significantly with tofacitinib.

This CDR3 contains 13 residues. CDR1 is SGHTA and CDR2 is FQGTGA in the germline V gene. Trimming removed 4 bases at V and 1 base at J, with 7 bases between. Following extraction, RNA underwent reverse transcription to cDNA, which served as the sequencing template. Sequencing was performed with immunoSEQ multiplex PCR; in TCRdb, only in-frame clones are kept and a portion is missing. The sample holds 110,000 or so clones, 50% to 65% seen once. The receptor comes from a human donor with alopecia areata. Material: CD4+ T cells sorted from blood, obtained at week 24, from a patient treated with tofacitinib. This rearrangement joins TRBV7-3 to TRBJ1-1, with D possibly being TRBD1 (6 bases). For the CDR3, the DNA is TGTGCCAGCAGCTCACAGGGGAACACTGAAGCTTTCTTT. Protein product: CASSSQGNTEAFF. Full variable domain (outside the CDR3, taken from reference TRBV7-3 and TRBJ1-1): GAGVSQTPSNKVTEKGKYVELRCDPISGHTALYWYRQSLGQGPEFLIYFQGTGAADDSGLPNDRFFAVRPEGSVSTLKIQRTERGDSAVYLCASSSQGNTEAFFGQGTRLTVV.